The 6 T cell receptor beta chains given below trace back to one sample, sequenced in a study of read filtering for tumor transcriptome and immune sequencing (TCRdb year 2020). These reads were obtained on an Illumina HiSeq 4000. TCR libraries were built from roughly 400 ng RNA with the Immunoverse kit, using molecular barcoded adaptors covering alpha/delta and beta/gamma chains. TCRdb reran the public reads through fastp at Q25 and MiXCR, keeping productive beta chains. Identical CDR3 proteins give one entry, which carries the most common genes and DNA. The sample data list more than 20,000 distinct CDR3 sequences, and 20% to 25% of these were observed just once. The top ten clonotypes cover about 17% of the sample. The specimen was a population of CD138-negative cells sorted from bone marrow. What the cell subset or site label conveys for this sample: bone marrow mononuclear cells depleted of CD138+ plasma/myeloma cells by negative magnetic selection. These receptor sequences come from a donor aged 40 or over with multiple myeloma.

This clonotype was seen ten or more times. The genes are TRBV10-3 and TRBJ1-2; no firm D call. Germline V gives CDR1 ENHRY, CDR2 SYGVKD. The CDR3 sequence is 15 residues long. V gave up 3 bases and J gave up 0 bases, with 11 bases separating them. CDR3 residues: CAISDSRMANYGYTF. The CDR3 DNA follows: TGTGCCATCAGTGACAGCCGGATGGCTAACTATGGCTACACCTTC.

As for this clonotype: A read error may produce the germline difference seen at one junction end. This CDR3 reads CASSLGSYNVQFF. CDR3 nucleotide sequence: TGTGCCAGCAGTTTGGGCAGCTACAATGTGCAGTTCTTC. The chain links TRBV28 to TRBJ2-1, with D hard to call. The CDR3 sequence is 13 residues long. Germline loops: CDR1 MDHEN, CDR2 SYDVKM.

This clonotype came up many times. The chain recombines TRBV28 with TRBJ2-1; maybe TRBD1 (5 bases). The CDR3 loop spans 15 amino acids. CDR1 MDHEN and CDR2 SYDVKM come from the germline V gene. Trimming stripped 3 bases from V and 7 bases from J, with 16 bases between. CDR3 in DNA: TGTGCCAGCAGTTTCGGGCAGGGTGTTCTGAATGAGCAGTTCTTC. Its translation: CASSFGQGVLNEQFF.

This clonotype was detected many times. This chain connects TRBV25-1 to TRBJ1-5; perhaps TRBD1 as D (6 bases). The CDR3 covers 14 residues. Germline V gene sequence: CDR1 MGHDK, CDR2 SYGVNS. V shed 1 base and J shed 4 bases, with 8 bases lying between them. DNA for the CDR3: TGTGCCAGCAGTGAATGGGGGCCGAATCAGCCCCAGCATTTT. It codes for CASSEWGPNQPQHF.

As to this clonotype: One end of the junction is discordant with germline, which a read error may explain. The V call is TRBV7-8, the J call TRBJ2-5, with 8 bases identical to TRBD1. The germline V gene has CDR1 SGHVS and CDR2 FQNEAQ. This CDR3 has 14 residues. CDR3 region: CASSSWTGQESQYF. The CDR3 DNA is TGTGCCAGCAGCTCTTGGACAGGGCAAGAGTCCCAGTACTTC.

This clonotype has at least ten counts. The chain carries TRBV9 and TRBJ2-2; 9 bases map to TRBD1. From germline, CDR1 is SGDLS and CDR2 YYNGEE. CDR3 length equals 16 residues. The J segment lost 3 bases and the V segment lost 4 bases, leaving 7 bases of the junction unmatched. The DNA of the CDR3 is TGTGCCAGCAGCCCTCGGACAGGGGCCGACACCGGGGAGCTGTTTTTT. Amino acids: CASSPRTGADTGELFF.